Below are 24 T cell receptor beta chains sequenced from a single sample in a study of blood T cell repertoires in COVID-19. Assay used: immunoSEQ multiplex PCR; TCRdb lists only in-frame clones, some missing. The data contain over 150,000 clones, approximately 90% of them singletons. Input material: peripheral blood. These receptor sequences come from a man between 18 and 35 years old with COVID-19, enrolled during active disease.

CDR3 amino acids: CVTTGGNTGELFF. In DNA, the CDR3 is TGTGTCACGACAGGGGGCAACACCGGGGAGCTGTTTTTT. The chain employs TRBV2 and TRBJ2-2, with TRBD1 identical over 10 bases. This CDR3 comprises 13 residues. Germline CDR1 is SNHLY and CDR2 is FYNNEI.

The CDR3 reads CASSAWRASNQPQHF. For the CDR3, the DNA is TGTGCCAGCAGTGCCTGGAGGGCCAGCAATCAGCCCCAGCATTTT. The gene calls are TRBV6-2 or TRBV6-3 and TRBJ1-5; no definite D call. The V end was cut by 5 bases, the J end by 1 base, with 12 bases between. The CDR3 contains 15 residues. Looked up from germline, CDR1 is MNHEY and CDR2 is SVGEGT.

V gene TRBV24-1 combines with J gene TRBJ2-7; 8 bases are a match to TRBD2. V lost 4 bases and J lost 6; bases outside the gene matches: 7. CDR3 length equals 14 residues. The V gene's germline CDR1 is KGHDR and CDR2 SFDVKD. The CDR3 is CATSDPGTSGEQYF. CDR3 in DNA: TGTGCCACCAGTGACCCCGGGACTAGTGGCGAGCAGTACTTC.

This clone has just one count. The chain couples TRBV7-2 to TRBJ2-1, with D perhaps TRBD2 (6 bases). The CDR3 spans 16 residues. Germline-derived CDR1 and CDR2 are SGHTA and FQGNSA. The ends were cut back, 3 bases at V and 8 bases at J, with 20 bases in the middle. CDR3 amino acids: CASSLEAGGPGDEQFF. CDR3 nucleotides: TGTGCCAGCAGCTTGGAGGCGGGCGGCCCGGGGGATGAGCAGTTCTTC.

This clone is a singleton in its sample. This chain connects TRBV4-2 to TRBJ1-1; D perhaps matches TRBD1 (6 bases). The CDR3 sequence is 15 residues long. V lost 4 bases and J 1 base, leaving 13 bases between the germline ends. Germline values: CDR1 LGHNA, CDR2 YNFKEQ. The CDR3 spells CASSLIAGANTEAFF. CDR3 nucleotides: TGTGCCAGCAGCCTAATTGCAGGGGCGAACACTGAAGCTTTCTTT.

This chain connects TRBV11-3 to TRBJ2-1; 7 nucleotides align to TRBD2. The germline CDR1 and CDR2 sequences are SGHNT and YENEEA. V was pared by 1 base and J by 1 base, with 7 bases of the junction left unmatched. The CDR3 sequence is 17 residues long. For the CDR3, the DNA is TGTGCCAGCAGCTTAGTCGGCGGGAGAAAATCCTACAATGAGCAGTTCTTC. Residues: CASSLVGGRKSYNEQFF. Complete variable domain (other parts from reference TRBV11-3 and TRBJ2-1): EAGVVQSPRYKIIEKKQPVAFWCNPISGHNTLYWYLQNLGQGPELLIRYENEEAVDDSQLPKDRFSAERLKGVDSTLKIQPAELGDSAVYLCASSLVGGRKSYNEQFFGPGTRLTVL.

This clone has just a few counts. The identical CDR3 is also encoded by other nucleotide sequences in the sample. The chain carries TRBV7-2 and TRBJ2-7, with 9 bases aligning to TRBD1. Trimming removed 4 bases from V and 2 bases from J; junction bases left unmatched: 6. The CDR3 has 15 residues. Per the germline V gene, CDR1 is SGHTA and CDR2 is FQGNSA. CDR3 sequence (DNA): TGTGCCAGCAGCTCCCGGACAGGGGTCCCCTACGAGCAGTACTTC. Translating it yields CASSSRTGVPYEQYF.

V is TRBV5-4 and J is TRBJ1-2; D perhaps matches TRBD1 (6 bases). This CDR3 is built from 13 residues. Trimming pared 2 bases from V and 7 bases from J, leaving 12 bases between. The germline gives CDR1 SGHNT, CDR2 YYREEE (reference sequence). CDR3 coding DNA: TGTGCCAGCAGCTTCAGAGGGGGTGGTGGCTACACCTTC. It yields the protein CASSFRGGGGYTF.

For the CDR3, the DNA is TGTGCCAGCAGCTCGATAGTGGGACAAGGCCCCTACGAGCAGTACTTC. This translates into CASSSIVGQGPYEQYF. The J gene is TRBJ2-7, the V gene TRBV13; weak D call: TRBD1 (6 bases). The germline V gene encodes CDR1 PRHDT and CDR2 FYEKMQ (reference sequence). V lost 4 bases and J 2 bases, leaving 18 bases between the germline ends. This CDR3 has 16 amino acids.

A few counts support this clone. The chain has TRBV28 and TRBJ1-1; 11 nucleotides line up with TRBD1. Germline lookup yields CDR1 MDHEN and CDR2 SYDVKM. This CDR3 spans 13 amino acids. The J segment lost 5 bases and the V segment lost 6 bases, leaving 2 bases of the junction unmatched. CDR3 protein: CASRDRGPTEAFF. CDR3 nucleotides: TGTGCCAGCAGGGACAGGGGGCCTACTGAAGCTTTCTTT.

V and J are TRBV9 and TRBJ2-5, with D perhaps TRBD1 (6 bases). Germline values: CDR1 SGDLS, CDR2 YYNGEE. Trimming removed 3 bases from V and 5 bases from J, with 23 bases in between. There are 17 residues in the CDR3. The CDR3 DNA reads TGTGCCAGCAGCGGCCAGGCACAGGGTGATAGAGCGGAGACCCAGTACTTC. This gives the protein CASSGQAQGDRAETQYF.

This clone was observed a handful of times. The chain is built from TRBV7-9 and TRBJ1-2; 7 bases map to TRBD1. With V trimmed by 2 bases and J by 8 bases, 8 bases remained unmatched. This CDR3 contains 14 residues. CDR1 is SEHNR, CDR2 FQNEAQ, per germline (reference sequence). The CDR3 loop reads CASSLSQGVYGYTF. DNA of the CDR3: TGTGCCAGCAGCTTATCGCAGGGGGTTTACGGCTACACCTTC. Full variable domain (missing parts from reference TRBV7-9 and TRBJ1-2): DTGVSQNPRHKITKRGQNVTFRCDPISEHNRLYWYRQTLGQGPEFLTYFQNEAQLEKSRLLSDRFSAERPKGSFSTLEIQRTEQGDSAMYLCASSLSQGVYGYTFGSGTRLTVV.

The J gene is TRBJ2-3, the V gene TRBV28; D unclear. This CDR3 has 13 residues. Trimming took 7 bases from V and 6 from J, leaving 14 bases between them. Looked up from germline, CDR1 is MDHEN and CDR2 is SYDVKM. The CDR3 nucleotides are TGTGCCAGCACCACTCTAGAAAAGGATACGCAGTATTTT. Protein: CASTTLEKDTQYF.

V and J are TRBV18 and TRBJ1-2; 11 bases are shared with TRBD1. Germline values: CDR1 KGHSH, CDR2 LQKENI. The CDR3 has 16 amino acids. With V trimmed by 2 bases and J by 5 bases, 7 bases remained unmatched. The CDR3 loop is CASSPGQGAPGYGYTF. In DNA, the CDR3 is TGTGCCAGCTCACCAGGACAGGGGGCGCCGGGGTATGGCTACACCTTC. Full variable domain (remainder filled in from reference TRBV18 and TRBJ1-2): NAGVMQNPRHLVRRRGQEARLRCSPMKGHSHVYWYRQLPEEGLKFMVYLQKENIIDESGMPKERFSAEFPKEGPSILRIQQVVRGDSAAYFCASSPGQGAPGYGYTFGSGTRLTVV.

This sequence joins TRBV11-3 and TRBJ2-1, with 9 positions matching TRBD1. Germline V lookup: CDR1 SGHNT, CDR2 YENEEA. This CDR3 comprises 16 residues. V shed 5 bases, J shed 2 bases, and the junction held 7 bases outside the gene matches. The CDR3 region has the DNA TGTGCCAGCAGCCAGGGGGGGACAGGGCCCTACAATGAGCAGTTCTTC. Its protein product is CASSQGGTGPYNEQFF.

The rearrangement joins TRBV5-4 to TRBJ2-2, with 11 bases fitting TRBD2. The CDR3 covers 18 residues. Unmatched junction bases numbered 7, after V lost 3 bases and J lost 0 bases. The germline CDR1 and CDR2 sequences are SGHNT and YYREEE (reference sequence). CDR3 sequence: CASSWSRLAGTNTGELFF. The CDR3 DNA reads TGTGCCAGCAGCTGGAGTAGACTAGCGGGGACGAACACCGGGGAGCTGTTTTTT. The variable domain in full, completed from reference TRBV5-4 and TRBJ2-2, reads ETGVTQSPTHLIKTRGQQVTLRCSSQSGHNTVSWYQQALGQGPQFIFQYYREEENGRGNFPPRFSGLQFPNYSSELNVNALELDDSALYLCASSWSRLAGTNTGELFFGEGSRLTVL.

This chain links TRBV30 with TRBJ1-2; the D is unclear. This CDR3 region has 10 residues. Germline-derived CDR1 and CDR2 are GTSNPN and SVGIG (reference sequence). V was clipped by 6 bases and J by 3 bases, with 5 bases between them. CDR3 region: CACRDYGYTF. The DNA of the CDR3 is TGTGCCTGCCGGGACTATGGCTACACCTTC.

This chain joins TRBV7-4 and TRBJ1-5; D gene ambiguous. The CDR3 extends over 16 amino acids. Looked up from germline, CDR1 is SGHVT and CDR2 is SQSDAQ. V was cut by 2 bases and J by 0 bases, with 11 bases left in between. The CDR3 sequence: CASSLSNGISNQPQHF. DNA for the CDR3: TGTGCCAGCAGCTTAAGTAACGGTATTAGCAATCAGCCCCAGCATTTT.

J is TRBJ2-3 and V is TRBV5-1; 7 positions agree with TRBD1. The CDR3 runs to 20 residues. Unmatched junction bases numbered 21, after V lost 4 bases and J lost 1 base. Germline values: CDR1 SGHRS, CDR2 YFSETQ. The chain's CDR3 is CASSLFDLGTAGFGTDTQYF. CDR3 in DNA: TGCGCCAGCAGCCTGTTCGACCTTGGGACAGCCGGGTTTGGCACAGATACGCAGTATTTT. Combining the CDR3 with reference TRBV5-1 and TRBJ2-3 gives the whole variable domain KAGVTQTPRYLIKTRGQQVTLSCSPISGHRSVSWYQQTPGQGLQFLFEYFSETQRNKGNFPGRFSGRQFSNSRSEMNVSTLELGDSALYLCASSLFDLGTAGFGTDTQYFGPGTRLTVL.

This clone was counted a single time. The chain employs TRBV19 and TRBJ2-6; maybe TRBD1 (6 bases). The CDR3 has 16 amino acids. With 7 bases removed from V and 0 bases from J, the gap between germline ends came to 13 bases. Germline CDR1 and CDR2: LNHDA and SQIVND (reference sequence). DNA of the CDR3: TGTGCCAGTACCCCGGGACACCGCTCTGGGGCCAACGTCCTGACTTTC. Encoded protein: CASTPGHRSGANVLTF.

This clone showed up just once. The J gene is TRBJ1-2, the V gene TRBV7-9; tentatively, D is TRBD1 (6 bases). This CDR3 comprises 14 residues. V dropped 5 bases and J dropped 0 bases, with 10 bases sitting between them. In germline, CDR1 is SEHNR, CDR2 FQNEAQ (reference sequence). In DNA form, the CDR3 reads TGTGCCAGCAGCGAGGGGGAGTCTAACTATGGCTACACCTTC. It encodes CASSEGESNYGYTF.

V usage is TRBV29-1 and J usage is TRBJ2-6, with 12 bases that match TRBD1. V lost 4 bases and J lost 1; bases outside the gene matches: 5. Germline CDR1 is SQVTM and CDR2 is ANQGSEA. The CDR3 has 17 residues. CDR3 nucleotides: TGCAGCGTTGTGTCGGGACAGGGGGCGTCTGGGGCCAACGTCCTGACTTTC. It specifies CSVVSGQGASGANVLTF.

The chain combines TRBV14 with TRBJ2-1; 12 nucleotides agree with TRBD2. Unmatched junction bases numbered 11, after V lost 4 bases and J lost 7 bases. The CDR3 is 17 residues long. Germline CDR1 is SGHDN and CDR2 is FVKESK. The CDR3 region is CASSLPLLAGGRNEQFF. The CDR3 DNA reads TGTGCCAGCAGCCTCCCACTCCTAGCGGGAGGGCGGAATGAGCAGTTCTTC.

The V gene is TRBV28, the J gene TRBJ1-5; D is uncertain. This CDR3 is 21 amino acids long. CDR1 and CDR2 from the germline V gene are MDHEN and SYDVKM. V gave up 1 base and J gave up 3 bases, with 28 bases separating them. CDR3 amino acids: CASSLLALRDRSSIANQPQHF. The CDR3 DNA follows: TGTGCCAGCAGTTTATTGGCCCTCCGGGATCGAAGTTCGATAGCCAATCAGCCCCAGCATTTT. Filled out from reference TRBV28 and TRBJ1-5, the complete variable domain reads DVKVTQSSRYLVKRTGEKVFLECVQDMDHENMFWYRQDPGLGLRLIYFSYDVKMKEKGDIPEGYSVSREKKERFSLILESASTNQTSMYLCASSLLALRDRSSIANQPQHFGDGTRLSIL.